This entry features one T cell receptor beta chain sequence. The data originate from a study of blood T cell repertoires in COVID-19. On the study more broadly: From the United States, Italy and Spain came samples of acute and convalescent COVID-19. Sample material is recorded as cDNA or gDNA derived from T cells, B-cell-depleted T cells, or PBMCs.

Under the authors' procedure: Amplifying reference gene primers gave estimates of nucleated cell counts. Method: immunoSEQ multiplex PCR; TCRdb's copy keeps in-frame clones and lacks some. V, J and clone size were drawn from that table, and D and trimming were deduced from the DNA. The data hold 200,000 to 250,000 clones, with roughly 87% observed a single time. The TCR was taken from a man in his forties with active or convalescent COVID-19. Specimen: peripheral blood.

The CDR3 nucleotides are TGCGCCAGCAGCCCCCACAGGGGGCTCCTCCCGGAGACCCAGTACTTC. This encodes CASSPHRGLLPETQYF. This chain connects TRBV4-1 to TRBJ2-5; 9 bases line up with TRBD1. The germline CDR1 and CDR2 sequences are MGHRA and YSYEKL. The length of the CDR3 is 16 residues. V lost 4 bases, J lost 5 bases, and 11 bases stayed unmatched.